The 22 T cell receptor beta chains in this list originate from one sample, sequenced in a study of Ad26.COV2.S vaccination and SARS-CoV-2 variants. As to treatment: approximately 18 received Ad26.COV2.S at low or high dose, single or two shots; roughly five received placebo; per-sample allocation not given. Vaccine and placebo recipients were sampled on day 63 after the first injection. Generated by immunoSEQ multiplex PCR, the TCRdb table keeps only in-frame clones and is missing some. Found here are around 400,000 clones, 83% of them singletons; the top ten hold almost 7.5%. Specimen: peripheral blood, collected in a trial of Ad26.COV2.S vaccine versus placebo. The receptors come from a person aged 18 to 65 who received the Ad26.COV2.S COVID-19 vaccine or a placebo.

This rearrangement joins TRBV7-3 to TRBJ1-2; tentatively, D is TRBD1 (6 bases). The CDR3 has 14 amino acids. V lost 5 bases to trimming and J lost 2 bases, with 12 bases between them. Germline values: CDR1 SGHTA, CDR2 FQGTGA. In nucleotides, the CDR3 is TGTGCCAGCAGCGTGGGGGGCGGAAACTATGGCTACACCTTC. Residues: CASSVGGGNYGYTF. Filled out from reference TRBV7-3 and TRBJ1-2, the complete variable domain reads GAGVSQTPSNKVTEKGKYVELRCDPISGHTALYWYRQSLGQGPEFLIYFQGTGAADDSGLPNDRFFAVRPEGSVSTLKIQRTERGDSAVYLCASSVGGGNYGYTFGSGTRLTVV.

Only one count was recorded for this clone. V usage is TRBV11-3 and J usage is TRBJ2-3, with TRBD1 as a possible D gene (6 bases). There are 12 residues in the CDR3. V was clipped by 6 bases and J by 4 bases, with 8 bases between them. Germline V gene data show CDR1 as SGHNT and CDR2 as YENEEA. The CDR3 reads CASRRTADTQYF. The CDR3 nucleotides are TGTGCCAGCAGGCGGACAGCAGATACGCAGTATTTT.

This chain joins TRBV11-3 and TRBJ1-1, with D perhaps TRBD1 (6 bases). Trimming pared 3 bases from V and 1 base from J, leaving 6 bases between. The germline gives CDR1 SGHNT, CDR2 YENEEA. The CDR3 covers 13 residues. The CDR3 protein is CASSLGANTEAFF. CDR3 in DNA: TGTGCCAGCAGCTTGGGGGCGAACACTGAAGCTTTCTTT.

This clone occurred a few times. The chain joins TRBV5-1 to TRBJ1-5; a weak D match, TRBD1 (6 bases). With 4 bases removed from V and 1 base from J, the gap between germline ends came to 12 bases. Germline V CDR1 and CDR2: SGHRS, YFSETQ. The length of the CDR3 is 15 residues. DNA of the CDR3: TGCGCCAGCAGCCCACAGGGCTTAAGCAATCAGCCCCAGCATTTT. This codes for CASSPQGLSNQPQHF.

V gene TRBV2 combines with J gene TRBJ1-5, with D uncertain. The germline V gene has CDR1 SNHLY and CDR2 FYNNEI. The CDR3 loop spans 14 amino acids. V lost 10 bases and J lost 0, with 13 bases in between. CDR3 sequence (DNA): TGTGCCACCCAGGAGTGGAATAGCAATCAGCCCCAGCATTTT. It yields the protein CATQEWNSNQPQHF.

The table lists this clone with a count of one. The chain recombines TRBV7-2 with TRBJ1-3; D remains ambiguous. Germline CDR1 reads SGHTA; CDR2 reads FQGNSA. Trimming stripped 5 bases from V and 5 bases from J, with 10 bases between. The CDR3 is 13 residues long. The CDR3 DNA reads as TGTGCCAGCAGCCCCCTCGGGAGAAACACCATATATTTT. Its translation is CASSPLGRNTIYF.

Concerning this clone: Other DNA sequences from this sample encode an identical CDR3 as well. The chain has TRBV27 and TRBJ2-7; D is unclear. The V gene's germline CDR1 is MNHEY and CDR2 SMNVEV (reference sequence). Trimming took off 6 bases at V and 3 bases at J, with 9 bases between the two ends. This CDR3 contains 12 residues. The chain's CDR3 is CASRGLGYEQYF. CDR3 bases: TGTGCCAGCAGGGGTTTAGGCTACGAGCAGTACTTC.

J is TRBJ2-1 and V is TRBV29-1; possible D gene TRBD2, 6 bases. Trimming cost V 7 bases and J 2 bases, with 12 bases left between them. CDR1 is SQVTM, CDR2 ANQGSEA, per germline. The CDR3 runs 13 residues. CDR3 nucleotides: TGCAGCGGCGAGGGGAGGCCCTACAATGAGCAGTTCTTC. It is translated as CSGEGRPYNEQFF.

This sequence joins TRBV25-1 and TRBJ1-1; D remains ambiguous. Germline CDR1 reads MGHDK; CDR2 reads SYGVNS. The CDR3 is made up of 14 amino acids. V was trimmed by 3 bases and J by 3 bases, leaving 11 bases between them. The CDR3 region has the DNA TGTGCCAGCAGTGATTCTTACGCTTACACTGAAGCTTTCTTT. Its protein is CASSDSYAYTEAFF. Variable domain in full (rest from reference TRBV25-1 and TRBJ1-1): EADIYQTPRYLVIGTGKKITLECSQTMGHDKMYWYQQDPGMELHLIHYSYGVNSTEKGDLSSESTVSRIRTEHFPLTLESARPSHTSQYLCASSDSYAYTEAFFGQGTRLTVV.

This clone came up once. The chain employs TRBV29-1 and TRBJ2-5, with D perhaps matching TRBD2 (5 bases). CDR1 and CDR2 from the germline V gene are SQVTM and ANQGSEA. The V end lost 5 bases, the J end lost 5 bases, and 12 bases lay between the germline ends. CDR3 length equals 12 residues. This CDR3 reads CSVYEGLETQYF. CDR3 coding DNA: TGCAGCGTTTACGAGGGTCTGGAGACCCAGTACTTC.

The V and J genes are TRBV6-1 and TRBJ1-2, with D unresolved. Trimming pared 7 bases from V and 4 bases from J, leaving 19 bases between. The length of the CDR3 is 15 residues. Germline CDR1 MNHNS, CDR2 SASEGT. This chain's CDR3 is CASTPGSGFPYGYTF. In DNA form, the CDR3 reads TGTGCCAGCACTCCTGGGTCAGGCTTCCCCTATGGCTACACCTTC.

The V call is TRBV7-2, the J call TRBJ1-4; D gene ambiguous. CDR3 length: 15 residues. V was trimmed by 5 bases and J by 8 bases, leaving 18 bases between them. Germline V lookup: CDR1 SGHTA, CDR2 FQGNSA. The CDR3 reads CASSPRRGVREKLFF. The DNA of the CDR3 is TGTGCCAGCAGCCCCCGTCGTGGGGTGCGGGAAAAACTGTTTTTT.

This sequence joins TRBV6-5 and TRBJ2-3; D not certain. V was pared by 3 bases and J by 1 base, with 5 bases between. The CDR3 is made up of 13 amino acids. Germline V gene lookup returns CDR1 MNHEY and CDR2 SVGAGI. CDR3 in amino acids: CASSYPGTDTQYF. CDR3 in DNA: TGTGCCAGCAGTTATCCCGGCACAGATACGCAGTATTTT.

The rearrangement uses TRBV7-9 and TRBJ2-3; TRBD1 is a possible D gene (5 bases). Germline V gene sequence: CDR1 SEHNR, CDR2 FQNEAQ (reference sequence). The CDR3 extends over 14 amino acids. V was shortened by 1 base and J by 4 bases, with 9 bases between the two germline ends. CDR3 DNA sequence: TGTGCCAGCAGCTTAGGAGCAGGGTCAGATACGCAGTATTTT. Translating gives CASSLGAGSDTQYF. Full variable domain (missing parts from reference TRBV7-9 and TRBJ2-3): DTGVSQNPRHKITKRGQNVTFRCDPISEHNRLYWYRQTLGQGPEFLTYFQNEAQLEKSRLLSDRFSAERPKGSFSTLEIQRTEQGDSAMYLCASSLGAGSDTQYFGPGTRLTVL.

The V call is TRBV7-3, the J call TRBJ2-2; D perhaps matches TRBD1 (5 bases). The CDR3 is 12 residues long. Trimming stripped 5 bases from V and 7 bases from J, with 8 bases between. Germline CDR1 SGHTA, CDR2 FQGTGA. The CDR3 here is CASSPQGGELFF. The CDR3 DNA is TGTGCCAGCAGCCCTCAGGGCGGGGAGCTGTTTTTT.

V and J are TRBV7-9 and TRBJ2-7, with D perhaps being TRBD1 or TRBD2 (6 bases each). The V end was cut by 0 bases, the J end by 1 base, with 16 bases between. This CDR3 has 17 amino acids. CDR1 and CDR2 (germline): SEHNR, FQNEAQ (reference sequence). Written as DNA, the CDR3 is TGTGCCAGCAGCTTAGCGACAGGAGGGTTACAATCCTACGAGCAGTACTTC. Translating it yields CASSLATGGLQSYEQYF. Filled out from reference TRBV7-9 and TRBJ2-7, the complete variable domain reads DTGVSQNPRHKITKRGQNVTFRCDPISEHNRLYWYRQTLGQGPEFLTYFQNEAQLEKSRLLSDRFSAERPKGSFSTLEIQRTEQGDSAMYLCASSLATGGLQSYEQYFGPGTRLTVT.

This chain connects TRBV23-1 to TRBJ2-5, with D possibly matching TRBD2 (5 bases). TRBV23-1 is recorded as an ORF, its role being uncertain. CDR3 length equals 14 residues. V was shortened by 0 bases and J by 7 bases, with 12 bases between the two germline ends. The CDR3 sequence is CASSQSHPRGTQYF. CDR3 nucleotides: TGCGCCAGCAGTCAATCCCACCCCCGGGGGACCCAGTACTTC.

This rearrangement joins TRBV7-9 to TRBJ2-3; D gene ambiguous. Germline loops: CDR1 SEHNR, CDR2 FQNEAQ (reference sequence). This CDR3 is 16 amino acids long. V lost 2 bases, J lost 1 base, and 13 bases lay in between. The CDR3 DNA reads as TGTGCCAGCAGCTTATACGGGTTGGGTCGCACAGATACGCAGTATTTT. Translation: CASSLYGLGRTDTQYF.

This clone was seen more than once but under ten times. The V gene is TRBV18, the J gene TRBJ1-1, with TRBD1 matching over 7 bases. The junction had 14 bases not matched to a gene; V was cut back by 5 bases and J by 2 bases. This CDR3 contains 17 residues. Germline-derived CDR1 and CDR2 are KGHSH and LQKENI. The CDR3 bases are TGTGCCAGCTCAACACGGCGGAACAGGGGAGGTAACACTGAAGCTTTCTTT. Translation gives CASSTRRNRGGNTEAFF.

The chain joins TRBV2 to TRBJ2-7, with 7 nucleotides matching TRBD2. The CDR3 covers 15 residues. V was clipped by 3 bases and J by 7 bases; unmatched bases: 12. Germline loops: CDR1 SNHLY, CDR2 FYNNEI. Here the CDR3 reads CASSEGGTTGREQYF. CDR3 sequence (DNA): TGTGCCAGCAGTGAGGGCGGGACTACTGGGAGGGAGCAGTACTTC.

This clone appeared a few times. The J gene is TRBJ2-5, the V gene TRBV2; unclear D gene. Germline assignment: CDR1 SNHLY and CDR2 FYNNEI. Trimming left V 11 bases short and J 2 bases short, with 12 bases between. The CDR3 is made up of 12 amino acids. CDR3 nucleotide sequence: TGTGCCTCTCGACTCGGACAAGAGACCCAGTACTTC. Translating gives CASRLGQETQYF.

The chain uses TRBV5-1 and TRBJ1-2, with 7 bases lining up with TRBD1. The CDR3 is made up of 15 amino acids. CDR1 and CDR2 from the germline V gene are SGHRS and YFSETQ. V was pared by 3 bases and J by 4 bases, with 9 bases of the junction left unmatched. The CDR3 bases are TGCGCCAGCAGCTCTGGTGGGACAGCCATCTATGGCTACACCTTC. Translated, it gives CASSSGGTAIYGYTF.